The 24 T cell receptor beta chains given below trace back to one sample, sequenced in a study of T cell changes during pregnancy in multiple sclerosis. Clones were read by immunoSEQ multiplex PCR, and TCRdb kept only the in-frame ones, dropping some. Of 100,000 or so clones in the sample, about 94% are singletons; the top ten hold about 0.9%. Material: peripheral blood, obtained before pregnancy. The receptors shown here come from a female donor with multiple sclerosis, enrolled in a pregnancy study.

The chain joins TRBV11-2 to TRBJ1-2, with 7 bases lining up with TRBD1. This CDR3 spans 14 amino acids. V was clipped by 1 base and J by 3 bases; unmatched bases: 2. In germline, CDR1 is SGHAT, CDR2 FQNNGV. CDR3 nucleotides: TGTGCCAGCAGCTTAGGACAGGGCTACTATGGCTACACCTTC. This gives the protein CASSLGQGYYGYTF.

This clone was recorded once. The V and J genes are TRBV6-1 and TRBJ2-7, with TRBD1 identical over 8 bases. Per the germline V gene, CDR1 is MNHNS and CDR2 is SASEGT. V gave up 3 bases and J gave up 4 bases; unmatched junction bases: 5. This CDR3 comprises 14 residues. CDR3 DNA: TGTGCCAGCAGTGATCGGACAGGGACGTACGAGCAGTACTTC. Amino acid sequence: CASSDRTGTYEQYF.

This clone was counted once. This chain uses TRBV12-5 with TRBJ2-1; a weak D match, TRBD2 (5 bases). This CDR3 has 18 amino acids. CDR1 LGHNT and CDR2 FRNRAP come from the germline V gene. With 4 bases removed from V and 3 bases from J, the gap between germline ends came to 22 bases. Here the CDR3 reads CASGSLGGARGNYNEQFF. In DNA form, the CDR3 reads TGTGCTAGTGGTTCCCTCGGCGGAGCCAGAGGGAACTACAATGAGCAGTTCTTC.

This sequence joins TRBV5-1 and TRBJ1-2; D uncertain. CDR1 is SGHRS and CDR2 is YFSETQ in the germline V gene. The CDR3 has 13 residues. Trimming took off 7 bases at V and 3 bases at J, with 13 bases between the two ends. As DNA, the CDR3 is TGCGCCAGCCGGGGAAACTCTGACTATGGCTACACCTTC. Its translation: CASRGNSDYGYTF.

CDR3 DNA: TGTGCCAGCAGATACAGGGGAGTGGGGGAAGAAACTGAAGCTTTCTTT. Translated, it gives CASRYRGVGEETEAFF. The chain is built from TRBV28 and TRBJ1-1; 7 nucleotides agree with TRBD1. Germline loops: CDR1 MDHEN, CDR2 SYDVKM. Trimming removed 6 bases from V and 5 bases from J; junction bases left unmatched: 15. CDR3 length: 16 amino acids.

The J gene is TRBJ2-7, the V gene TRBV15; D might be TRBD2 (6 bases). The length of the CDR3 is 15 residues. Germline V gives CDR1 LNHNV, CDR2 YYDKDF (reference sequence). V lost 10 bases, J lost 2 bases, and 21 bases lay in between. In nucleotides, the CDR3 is TGTGCCAAAATTGAGGAGGGACCTCCTCCCTACGAGCAGTACTTC. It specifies CAKIEEGPPPYEQYF.

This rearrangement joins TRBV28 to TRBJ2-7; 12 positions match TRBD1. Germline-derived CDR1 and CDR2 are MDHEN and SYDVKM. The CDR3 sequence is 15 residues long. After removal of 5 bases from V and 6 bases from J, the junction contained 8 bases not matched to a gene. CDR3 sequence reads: CASSLPGTGGFEQYF. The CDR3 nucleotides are TGTGCCAGCAGTCTCCCTGGGACAGGGGGCTTCGAGCAGTACTTC.

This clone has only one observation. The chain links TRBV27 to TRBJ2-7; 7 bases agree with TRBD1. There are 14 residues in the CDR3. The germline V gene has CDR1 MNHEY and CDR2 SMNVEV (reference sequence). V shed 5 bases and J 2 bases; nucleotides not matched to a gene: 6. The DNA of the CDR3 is TGTGCCAGCAGTCCCCTTGACAGGGCCTACGAGCAGTACTTC. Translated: CASSPLDRAYEQYF.

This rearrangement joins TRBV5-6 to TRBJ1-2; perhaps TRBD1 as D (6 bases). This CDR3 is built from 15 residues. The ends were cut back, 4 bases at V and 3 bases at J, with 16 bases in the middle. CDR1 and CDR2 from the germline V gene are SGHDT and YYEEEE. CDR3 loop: CASSRGAWGDYGYTF. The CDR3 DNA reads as TGTGCCAGCAGCCGGGGGGCTTGGGGCGACTATGGCTACACCTTC.

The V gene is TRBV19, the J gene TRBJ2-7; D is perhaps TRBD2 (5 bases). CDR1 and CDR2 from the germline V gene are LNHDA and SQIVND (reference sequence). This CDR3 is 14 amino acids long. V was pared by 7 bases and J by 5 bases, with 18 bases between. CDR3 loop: CASKREHLGNEQYF. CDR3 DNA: TGTGCCAGTAAAAGGGAGCACTTAGGTAACGAGCAGTACTTC.

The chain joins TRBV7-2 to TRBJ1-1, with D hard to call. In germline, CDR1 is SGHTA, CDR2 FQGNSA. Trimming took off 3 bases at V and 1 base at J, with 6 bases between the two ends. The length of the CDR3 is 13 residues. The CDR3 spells CASSLAANTEAFF. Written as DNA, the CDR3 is TGTGCCAGCAGCTTGGCGGCGAACACTGAAGCTTTCTTT.

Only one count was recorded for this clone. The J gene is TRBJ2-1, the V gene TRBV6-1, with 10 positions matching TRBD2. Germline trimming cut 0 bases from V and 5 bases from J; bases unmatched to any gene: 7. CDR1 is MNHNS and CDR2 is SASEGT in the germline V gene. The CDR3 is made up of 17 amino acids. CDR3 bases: TGTGCCAGCAGTGAAGCGCGCGGGACTAGCGCCCACAATGAGCAGTTCTTC. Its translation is CASSEARGTSAHNEQFF.

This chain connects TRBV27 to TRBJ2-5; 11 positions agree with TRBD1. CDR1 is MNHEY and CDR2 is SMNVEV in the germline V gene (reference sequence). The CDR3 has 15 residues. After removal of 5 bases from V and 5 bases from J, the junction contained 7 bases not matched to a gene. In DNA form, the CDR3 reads TGTGCCAGCAGTGCCCGGGACAGGGGGAGGGAGACCCAGTACTTC. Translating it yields CASSARDRGRETQYF.

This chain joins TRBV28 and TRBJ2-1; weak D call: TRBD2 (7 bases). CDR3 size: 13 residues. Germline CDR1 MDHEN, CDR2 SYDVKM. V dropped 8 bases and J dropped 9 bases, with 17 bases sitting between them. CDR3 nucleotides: TGTGCCAGCTTGGGGGCGGGAGTAAGTGAGCAGTTCTTC. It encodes CASLGAGVSEQFF.

CDR3 region: CASASRAGVIGDTQYF. The CDR3 bases are TGTGCTAGTGCATCTAGGGCGGGAGTGATTGGAGATACGCAGTATTTT. The rearrangement links TRBV12-5 to TRBJ2-3; 7 bases map to TRBD2. The V gene end was trimmed by 7 bases and the J gene end by 5 bases; junction bases not matched to a gene: 15. Germline values: CDR1 LGHNT, CDR2 FRNRAP. CDR3 length equals 16 residues.

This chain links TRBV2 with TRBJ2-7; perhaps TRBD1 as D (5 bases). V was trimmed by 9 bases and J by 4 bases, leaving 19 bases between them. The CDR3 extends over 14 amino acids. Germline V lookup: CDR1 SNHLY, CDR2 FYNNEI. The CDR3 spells CARHARGQPYEQYF. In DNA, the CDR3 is TGTGCCAGACATGCCCGTGGACAACCGTACGAGCAGTACTTC.

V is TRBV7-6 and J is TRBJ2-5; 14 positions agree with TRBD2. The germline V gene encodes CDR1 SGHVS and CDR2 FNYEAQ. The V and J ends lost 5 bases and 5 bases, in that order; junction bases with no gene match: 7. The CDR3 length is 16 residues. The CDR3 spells CASSTGLAGEYETQYF. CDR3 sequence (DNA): TGTGCCAGCAGCACGGGACTAGCGGGAGAGTATGAGACCCAGTACTTC.

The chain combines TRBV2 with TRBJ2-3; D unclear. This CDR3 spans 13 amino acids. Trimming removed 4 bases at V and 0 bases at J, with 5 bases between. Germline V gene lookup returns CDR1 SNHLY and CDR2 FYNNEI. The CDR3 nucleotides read TGTGCCAGCAGTGGAGATAGCACAGATACGCAGTATTTT. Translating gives CASSGDSTDTQYF.

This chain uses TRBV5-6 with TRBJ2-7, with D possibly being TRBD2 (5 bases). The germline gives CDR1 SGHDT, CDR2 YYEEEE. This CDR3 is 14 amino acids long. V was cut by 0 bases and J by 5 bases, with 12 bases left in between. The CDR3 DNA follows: TGTGCCAGCAGCTTGGTCGCGGGTGCCCACGAGCAGTACTTC. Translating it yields CASSLVAGAHEQYF.

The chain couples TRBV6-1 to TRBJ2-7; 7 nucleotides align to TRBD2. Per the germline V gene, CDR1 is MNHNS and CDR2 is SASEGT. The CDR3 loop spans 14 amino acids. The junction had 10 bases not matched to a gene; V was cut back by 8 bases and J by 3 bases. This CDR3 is CASVEGGSLYEQYF. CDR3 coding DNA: TGTGCCAGCGTCGAGGGAGGGTCTCTCTACGAGCAGTACTTC.

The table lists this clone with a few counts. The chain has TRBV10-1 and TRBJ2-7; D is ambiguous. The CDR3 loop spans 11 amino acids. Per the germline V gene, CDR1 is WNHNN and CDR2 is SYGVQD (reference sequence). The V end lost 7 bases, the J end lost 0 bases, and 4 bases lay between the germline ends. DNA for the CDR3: TGCGCCAGCACCCGCTCCTACGAGCAGTACTTC. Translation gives CASTRSYEQYF.

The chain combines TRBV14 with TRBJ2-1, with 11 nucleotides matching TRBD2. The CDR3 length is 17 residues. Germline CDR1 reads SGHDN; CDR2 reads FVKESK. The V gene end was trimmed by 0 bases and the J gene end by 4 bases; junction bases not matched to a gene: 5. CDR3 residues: CASSQDLGTSGYNEQFF. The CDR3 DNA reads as TGTGCCAGCAGCCAAGATCTCGGGACTAGCGGATACAATGAGCAGTTCTTC.

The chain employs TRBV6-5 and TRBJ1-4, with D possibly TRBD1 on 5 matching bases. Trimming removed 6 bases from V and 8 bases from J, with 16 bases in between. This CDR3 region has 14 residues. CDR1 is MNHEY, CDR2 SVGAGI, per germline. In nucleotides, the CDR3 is TGTGCCAGCAGCTTGACTCAGGGAGGAGAAAAACTGTTTTTT. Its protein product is CASSLTQGGEKLFF.

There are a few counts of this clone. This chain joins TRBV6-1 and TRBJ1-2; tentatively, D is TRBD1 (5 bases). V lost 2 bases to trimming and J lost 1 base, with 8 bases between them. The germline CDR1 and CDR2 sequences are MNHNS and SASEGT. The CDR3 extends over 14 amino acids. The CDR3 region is CASSERQGNYGYTF. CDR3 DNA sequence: TGTGCCAGCAGTGAACGGCAGGGTAACTATGGCTACACCTTC.